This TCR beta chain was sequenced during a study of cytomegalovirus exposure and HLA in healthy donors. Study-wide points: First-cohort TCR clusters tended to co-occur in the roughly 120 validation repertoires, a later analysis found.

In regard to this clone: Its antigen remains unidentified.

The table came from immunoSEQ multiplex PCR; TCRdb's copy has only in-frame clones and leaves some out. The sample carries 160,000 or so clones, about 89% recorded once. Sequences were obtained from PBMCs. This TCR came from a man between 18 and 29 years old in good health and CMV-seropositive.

CDR3 sequence: CASSSSGLAGVEQYF. CDR3 bases: TGTGCCAGCAGCTCCTCAGGACTAGCGGGAGTCGAGCAGTACTTC. The rearrangement joins TRBV13 to TRBJ2-7, with 13 bases identical to TRBD2. J gave up 6 bases and V 4 bases, and 6 bases lay outside the gene matches. The germline gives CDR1 PRHDT, CDR2 FYEKMQ (reference sequence). The CDR3 length is 15 residues.